Each of the 15 T cell receptor beta chains below was sequenced from the same sample in a study of spatial heterogeneity in lung cancer. The sample's time point: blood at routine non-recurrence follow-up after resection. The sequenced material consisted of unsorted whole RNA from tumor, nontumor lung or frozen PBMC. Via MiXCR, TCRdb re-called the 5' RACE reads, giving one row per CDR3 protein. The sample holds some 110,000 distinct CDR3 sequences; 12% are singletons and the top ten take roughly 17%. The sequencing used PBMCs, collected at follow-up. The receptors were gathered from a male donor with early-stage non-small cell lung cancer.

The rearrangement joins TRBV2 to TRBJ2-5, with D unresolved. V was cut by 7 bases and J by 4 bases, with 7 bases left in between. Per the germline V gene, CDR1 is SNHLY and CDR2 is FYNNEI. The CDR3 spans 11 residues. CDR3 nucleotides: TGTGCCAGCACAGAGGTAGAGACCCAGTACTTC. The encoded protein is CASTEVETQYF.

V usage is TRBV20-1 and J usage is TRBJ2-2; D is unclear. V lost 1 base to trimming and J lost 1 base, with 7 bases between them. The germline V gene encodes CDR1 DFQATT and CDR2 SNEGSKA (reference sequence). CDR3 length: 14 amino acids. CDR3 sequence reads: CSARAQKNTGELFF. The DNA for the CDR3 is TGCAGTGCTAGAGCTCAAAAGAACACCGGGGAGCTGTTTTTT.

This clonotype has at least ten counts. This sequence joins TRBV29-1 and TRBJ1-1; unclear D gene. Per germline, CDR1 SQVTM and CDR2 ANQGSEA. The CDR3 sequence is 13 residues long. V lost 4 bases, J lost 1 base, and 10 bases lay in between. The CDR3 DNA sequence: TGCAGCGTTGTAAGAAAATCGAACACTGAAGCTTTCTTT. This gives the protein CSVVRKSNTEAFF.

The DNA for the CDR3 is TGCGCCAGCAGCCAAGACCGGACAGAGTATAATTCACCCCTCCACTTT. It specifies CASSQDRTEYNSPLHF. This rearrangement joins TRBV4-1 to TRBJ1-6, with a tentative D call TRBD1 (6 bases). CDR1 is MGHRA, CDR2 YSYEKL, per germline. Trimming shortened V by 0 bases and J by 4 bases, and 10 bases separated the two germline ends. This CDR3 is built from 16 residues.

The CDR3 DNA is TGTGCCAGCAGCTTAGATCCGGGACAGGGTCCTGGAAACACCATATATTTT. Translation: CASSLDPGQGPGNTIYF. This chain connects TRBV11-2 to TRBJ1-3; 9 bases fit TRBD1. Germline lookup yields CDR1 SGHAT and CDR2 FQNNGV. The CDR3 loop spans 17 amino acids. V shed 0 bases and J 2 bases; nucleotides not matched to a gene: 5.

Ten or more counts support this clonotype. This chain uses TRBV5-1 with TRBJ2-7; TRBD2 agrees at 12 bases. Unmatched junction bases numbered 4, after V lost 4 bases and J lost 2 bases. The CDR3 covers 15 residues. The germline gives CDR1 SGHRS, CDR2 YFSETQ. The CDR3 region is CASSPRTSGTYEQYF. The CDR3 nucleotides read TGCGCCAGCAGCCCCAGGACTAGCGGGACCTACGAGCAGTACTTC.

This clonotype came up once. The chain links TRBV12-3 or TRBV12-4 to TRBJ2-3; D tentatively reads TRBD1 or TRBD2 (6 bases each). V was cut by 8 bases and J by 5 bases, with 17 bases left in between. This CDR3 comprises 14 residues. In DNA form, the CDR3 reads TGTGCCAGCTCTCCGAGGGGGGCTAGAGATACGCAGTATTTT. Translating gives CASSPRGARDTQYF.

This clonotype was seen at least ten times. V is TRBV7-9 and J is TRBJ2-3, with 7 nucleotides matching TRBD1. The junction had 9 bases not matched to a gene; V was cut back by 4 bases and J by 2 bases. This CDR3 region has 16 residues. Per the germline V gene, CDR1 is SEHNR and CDR2 is FQNEAQ (reference sequence). The CDR3 loop reads CASSWPDRAPTDTQYF. CDR3 DNA: TGTGCCAGCAGCTGGCCCGACAGGGCCCCCACAGATACGCAGTATTTT.

V usage is TRBV12-3 or TRBV12-4 and J usage is TRBJ2-3; D unresolved. The ends were cut back, 6 bases at V and 4 bases at J, with 14 bases in the middle. This CDR3 comprises 14 residues. The CDR3 nucleotides read TGTGCCAGCAGCTCATTTCGTCTGGCAGATACGCAGTATTTT. Translation: CASSSFRLADTQYF.

This clonotype was seen many times. V gene TRBV30 combines with J gene TRBJ1-1, with TRBD1 as a possible D gene (5 bases). The CDR3 totals 13 residues. Germline V lookup: CDR1 GTSNPN, CDR2 SVGIG (reference sequence). Between the trimmed V and J ends, which lost 1 base and 4 bases, there was a span of 10 bases. The CDR3 coding sequence is TGTGCCTGGAGTGGGGGCCTGGGCACTGAAGCTTTCTTT. Translated, it gives CAWSGGLGTEAFF.

The J gene is TRBJ2-1, the V gene TRBV5-4; TRBD2 matches 9 bases. The length of the CDR3 is 15 residues. V was clipped by 3 bases and J by 5 bases; unmatched bases: 6. Per the germline V gene, CDR1 is SGHNT and CDR2 is YYREEE (reference sequence). The CDR3 reads CASSWTGTSHNEQFF. DNA for the CDR3: TGTGCCAGCAGCTGGACCGGGACTAGCCACAATGAGCAGTTCTTC.

This clonotype was found many times. The J gene is TRBJ2-5, the V gene TRBV4-2; 9 bases map to TRBD1. After removal of 0 bases from V and 4 bases from J, the junction contained 3 bases not matched to a gene. The CDR3 has 15 residues. Germline CDR1 LGHNA, CDR2 YNFKEQ. The CDR3 spells CASSQEDRGGETQYF. In nucleotides, the CDR3 is TGTGCCAGCAGCCAAGAGGACAGGGGTGGAGAGACCCAGTACTTC.

The table lists this clonotype with a few counts. The chain uses TRBV10-2 and TRBJ1-2; D call uncertain. This CDR3 contains 14 residues. Germline V gene lookup returns CDR1 WSHSY and CDR2 SAAADI. Trimming took off 4 bases at V and 3 bases at J, with 12 bases between the two ends. The CDR3 sequence: CASSVHSGDYGYTF. CDR3 nucleotide sequence: TGCGCCAGCAGTGTCCACAGTGGGGACTATGGCTACACCTTC.

Worth noting for this clonotype: The junction shows a germline mismatch at one end, possibly a read error. The J gene is TRBJ1-5, the V gene TRBV20-1; 9 bases agree with TRBD1. The CDR3 is 14 amino acids. The germline V gene has CDR1 DFQATT and CDR2 SNEGSKA (reference sequence). CDR3 protein: CSASPGQGKQPQHF. In DNA, the CDR3 is TGCAGTGCTAGCCCGGGACAGGGCAAGCAGCCCCAGCATTTT.

This clonotype was counted at least ten times. J is TRBJ2-5 and V is TRBV18, with 9 nucleotides matching TRBD1. V lost 4 bases and J lost 4; bases outside the gene matches: 4. The CDR3 has 14 amino acids. CDR1 is KGHSH, CDR2 LQKENI, per germline. The CDR3 region has the DNA TGTGCCAGCTCACAGGACAGGGGTCCAGAGACCCAGTACTTC. It yields the protein CASSQDRGPETQYF.